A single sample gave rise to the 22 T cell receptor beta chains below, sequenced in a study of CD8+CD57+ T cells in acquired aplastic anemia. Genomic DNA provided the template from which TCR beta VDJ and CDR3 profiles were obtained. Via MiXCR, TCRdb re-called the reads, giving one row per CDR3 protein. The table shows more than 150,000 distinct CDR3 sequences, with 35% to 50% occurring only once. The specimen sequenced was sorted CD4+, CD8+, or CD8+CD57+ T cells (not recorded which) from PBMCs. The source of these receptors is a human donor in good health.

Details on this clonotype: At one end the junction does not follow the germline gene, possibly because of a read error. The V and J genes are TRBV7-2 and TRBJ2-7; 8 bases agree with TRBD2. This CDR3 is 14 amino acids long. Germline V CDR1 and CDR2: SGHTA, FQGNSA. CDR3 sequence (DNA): TGTGCCAGCAGTTTAGGCGGGGGGCCTCGAGAGCAGTACTTC. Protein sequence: CASSLGGGPREQYF.

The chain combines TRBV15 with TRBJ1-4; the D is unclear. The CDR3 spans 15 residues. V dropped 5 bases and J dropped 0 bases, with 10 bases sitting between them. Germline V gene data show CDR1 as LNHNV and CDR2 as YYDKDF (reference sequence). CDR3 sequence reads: CATSSSGATNEKLFF. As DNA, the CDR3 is TGTGCCACCAGCTCCTCCGGTGCAACTAATGAAAAACTGTTTTTT.

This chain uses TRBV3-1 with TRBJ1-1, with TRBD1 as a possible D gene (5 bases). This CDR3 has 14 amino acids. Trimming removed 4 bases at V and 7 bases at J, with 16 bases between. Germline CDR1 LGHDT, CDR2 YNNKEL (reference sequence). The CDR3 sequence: CASSLRRGNGEAFF. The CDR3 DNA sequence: TGTGCCAGCAGCCTTAGGCGGGGGAACGGTGAAGCTTTCTTT.

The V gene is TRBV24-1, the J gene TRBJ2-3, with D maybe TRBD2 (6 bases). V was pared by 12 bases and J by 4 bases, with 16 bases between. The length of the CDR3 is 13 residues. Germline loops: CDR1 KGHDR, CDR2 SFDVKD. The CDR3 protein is CASSEGRSDTQYF. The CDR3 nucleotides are TGTGCCTCGTCGGAGGGAAGATCAGATACGCAGTATTTT.

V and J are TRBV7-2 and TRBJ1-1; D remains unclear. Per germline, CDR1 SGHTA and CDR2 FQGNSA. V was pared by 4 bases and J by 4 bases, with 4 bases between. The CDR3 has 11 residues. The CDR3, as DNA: TGTGCCAGCAGCTACCTCACTGAAGCTTTCTTT. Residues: CASSYLTEAFF.

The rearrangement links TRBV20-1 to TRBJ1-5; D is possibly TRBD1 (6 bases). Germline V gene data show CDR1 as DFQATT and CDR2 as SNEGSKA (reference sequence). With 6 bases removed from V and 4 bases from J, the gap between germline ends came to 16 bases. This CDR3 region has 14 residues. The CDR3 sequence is CSASSRGSNQPQHF. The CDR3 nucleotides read TGCAGTGCCAGCTCTAGGGGGAGTAATCAGCCCCAGCATTTT.

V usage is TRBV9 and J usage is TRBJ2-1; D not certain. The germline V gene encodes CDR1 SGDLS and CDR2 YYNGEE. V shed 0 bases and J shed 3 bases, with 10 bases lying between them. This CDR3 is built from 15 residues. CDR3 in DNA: TGTGCCAGCAGCGTAGATGACGGAAACTACAATGAGCAGTTCTTC. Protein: CASSVDDGNYNEQFF.

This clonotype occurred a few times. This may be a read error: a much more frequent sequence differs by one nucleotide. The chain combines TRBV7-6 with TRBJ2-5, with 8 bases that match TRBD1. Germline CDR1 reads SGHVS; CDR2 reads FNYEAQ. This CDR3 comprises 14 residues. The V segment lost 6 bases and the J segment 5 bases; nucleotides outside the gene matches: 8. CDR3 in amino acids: CASRRDRGEETQYF. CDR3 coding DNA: TGTGCCAGCAGAAGAGACAGGGGAGAGGAGACCCAGTACTTC.

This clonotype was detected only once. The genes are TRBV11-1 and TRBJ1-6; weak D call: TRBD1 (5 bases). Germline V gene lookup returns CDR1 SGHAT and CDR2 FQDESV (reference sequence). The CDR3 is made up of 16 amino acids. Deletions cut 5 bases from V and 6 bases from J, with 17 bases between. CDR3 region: CASSPGWGSPNSPLHF. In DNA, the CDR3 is TGTGCCAGCAGCCCCGGATGGGGGTCTCCTAATTCACCCCTCCACTTT.

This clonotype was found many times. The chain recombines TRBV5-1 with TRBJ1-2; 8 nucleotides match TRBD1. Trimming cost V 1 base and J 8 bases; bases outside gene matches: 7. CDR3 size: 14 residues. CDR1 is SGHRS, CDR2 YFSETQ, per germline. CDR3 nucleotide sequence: TGCGCCAGCAGCTTGAGTGGACAGGGCCTCGGCTACACCTTC. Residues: CASSLSGQGLGYTF.

CDR3: CSAREGTVNSPLHF. CDR3 bases: TGCAGTGCTAGAGAAGGGACAGTTAATTCACCCCTCCACTTT. The J gene is TRBJ1-6, the V gene TRBV20-1; 7 bases match TRBD1. CDR1 DFQATT and CDR2 SNEGSKA come from the germline V gene (reference sequence). The CDR3 is 14 amino acids. The V segment lost 0 bases and the J segment 6 bases; nucleotides outside the gene matches: 2.

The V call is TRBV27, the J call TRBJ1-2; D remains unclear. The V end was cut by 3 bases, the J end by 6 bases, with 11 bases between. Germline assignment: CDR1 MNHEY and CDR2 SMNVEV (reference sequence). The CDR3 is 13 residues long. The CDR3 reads CASSFLGTNGYTF. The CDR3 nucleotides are TGTGCCAGCAGTTTCCTGGGAACCAATGGCTACACCTTC.

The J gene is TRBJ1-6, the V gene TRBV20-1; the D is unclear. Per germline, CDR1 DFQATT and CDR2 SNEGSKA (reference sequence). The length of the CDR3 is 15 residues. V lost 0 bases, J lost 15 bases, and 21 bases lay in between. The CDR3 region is CSARDQRRPLFFLHF. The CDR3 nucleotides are TGCAGTGCTAGAGATCAGAGGCGACCCTTATTCTTCCTCCACTTT.

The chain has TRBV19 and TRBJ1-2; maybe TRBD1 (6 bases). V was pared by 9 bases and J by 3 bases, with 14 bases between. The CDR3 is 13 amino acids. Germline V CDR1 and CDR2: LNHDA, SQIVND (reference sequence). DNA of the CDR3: TGTGCCAGAGGGGGACGACGGGACTATGGCTACACCTTC. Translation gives CARGGRRDYGYTF.

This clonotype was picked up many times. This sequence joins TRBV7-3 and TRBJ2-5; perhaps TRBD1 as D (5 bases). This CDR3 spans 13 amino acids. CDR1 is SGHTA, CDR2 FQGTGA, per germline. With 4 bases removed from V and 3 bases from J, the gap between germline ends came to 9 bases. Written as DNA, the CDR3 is TGTGCCAGCAGCTCCGACAGAAAAGAGACCCAGTACTTC. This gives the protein CASSSDRKETQYF.

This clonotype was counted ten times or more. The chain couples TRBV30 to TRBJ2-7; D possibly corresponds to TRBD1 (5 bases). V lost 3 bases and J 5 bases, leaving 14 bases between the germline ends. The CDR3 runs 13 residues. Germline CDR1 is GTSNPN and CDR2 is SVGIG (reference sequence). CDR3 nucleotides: TGTGCCTGGAGCCCCCAGGGTGGACACGAGCAGTACTTC. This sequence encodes CAWSPQGGHEQYF.

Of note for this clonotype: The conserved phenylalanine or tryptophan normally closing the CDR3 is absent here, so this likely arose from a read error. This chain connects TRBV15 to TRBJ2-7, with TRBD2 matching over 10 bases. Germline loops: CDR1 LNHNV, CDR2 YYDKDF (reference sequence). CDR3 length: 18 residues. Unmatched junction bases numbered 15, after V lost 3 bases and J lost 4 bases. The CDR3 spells CATSSARFQRTSGYEQYL. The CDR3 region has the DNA TGTGCCACCAGCAGTGCTAGATTCCAAAGGACTAGCGGATACGAGCAGTACCTC.

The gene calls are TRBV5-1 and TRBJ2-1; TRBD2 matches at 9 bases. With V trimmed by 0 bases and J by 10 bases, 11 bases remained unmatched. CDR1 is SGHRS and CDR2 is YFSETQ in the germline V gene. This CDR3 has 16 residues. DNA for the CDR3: TGCGCCAGCAGCTTGGGTTTGGGTTCTAGCGGGGTCGAGCAGTTCTTC. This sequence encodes CASSLGLGSSGVEQFF. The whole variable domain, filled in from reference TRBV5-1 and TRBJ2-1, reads KAGVTQTPRYLIKTRGQQVTLSCSPISGHRSVSWYQQTPGQGLQFLFEYFSETQRNKGNFPGRFSGRQFSNSRSEMNVSTLELGDSALYLCASSLGLGSSGVEQFFGPGTRLTVL.

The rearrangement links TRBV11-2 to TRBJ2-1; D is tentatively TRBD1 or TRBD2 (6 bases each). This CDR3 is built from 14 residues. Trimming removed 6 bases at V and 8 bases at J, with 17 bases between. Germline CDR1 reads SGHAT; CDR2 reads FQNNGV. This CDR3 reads CASRKSYRDYEQFF. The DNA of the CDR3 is TGTGCCAGCAGGAAATCTTACAGGGACTATGAGCAGTTCTTC.

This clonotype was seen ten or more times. The CDR3 DNA is TGCAGTGCTAGGAGTACAGAGTTAGCTAACTATGGCTACACCTTC. It is translated as CSARSTELANYGYTF. The chain joins TRBV20-1 to TRBJ1-2; D ambiguous. Trimming removed 3 bases from V and 0 bases from J, with 14 bases in between. The V gene's germline CDR1 is DFQATT and CDR2 SNEGSKA (reference sequence). This CDR3 contains 15 residues.

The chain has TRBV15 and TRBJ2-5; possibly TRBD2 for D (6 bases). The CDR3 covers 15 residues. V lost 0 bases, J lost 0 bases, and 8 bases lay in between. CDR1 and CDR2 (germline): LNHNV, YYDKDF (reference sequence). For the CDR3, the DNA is TGTGCCACCAGCAGAGATGCTAGCGACCAAGAGACCCAGTACTTC. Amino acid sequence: CATSRDASDQETQYF.

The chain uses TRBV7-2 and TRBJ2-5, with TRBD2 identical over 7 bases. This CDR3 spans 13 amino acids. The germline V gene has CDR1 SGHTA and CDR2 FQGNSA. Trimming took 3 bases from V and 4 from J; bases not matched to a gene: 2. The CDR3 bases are TGTGCCAGCAGCTTTACGGGGGGAGAGACCCAGTACTTC. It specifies CASSFTGGETQYF.